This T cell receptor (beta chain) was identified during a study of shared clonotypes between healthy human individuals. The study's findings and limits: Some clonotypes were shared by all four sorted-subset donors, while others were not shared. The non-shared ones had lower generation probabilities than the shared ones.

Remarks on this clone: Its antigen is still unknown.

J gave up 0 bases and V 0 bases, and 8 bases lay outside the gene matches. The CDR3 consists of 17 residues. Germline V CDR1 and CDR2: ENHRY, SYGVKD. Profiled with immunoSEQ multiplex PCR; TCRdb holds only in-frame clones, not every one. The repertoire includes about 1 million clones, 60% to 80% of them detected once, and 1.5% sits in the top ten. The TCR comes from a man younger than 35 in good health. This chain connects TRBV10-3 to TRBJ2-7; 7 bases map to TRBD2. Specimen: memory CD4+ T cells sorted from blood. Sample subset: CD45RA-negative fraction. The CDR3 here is CAISESGGGRPSYEQYF. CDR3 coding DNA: TGTGCCATCAGTGAGTCCGGGGGAGGGAGACCCTCCTACGAGCAGTACTTC.